These 24 T cell receptor beta chains originate from one sample sequenced in a study of blood T cell repertoires in COVID-19. The table came from immunoSEQ multiplex PCR; TCRdb's copy has only in-frame clones and leaves some out. Of approximately 70,000 clones in the sample, roughly 91% are singletons; the top ten hold around 7%. The sample comprised peripheral blood. The receptors originated from a middle-aged man with COVID-19, enrolled during active disease.

The V gene is TRBV7-6, the J gene TRBJ2-2; perhaps TRBD2 as D (6 bases). The CDR3 has 15 residues. Per germline, CDR1 SGHVS and CDR2 FNYEAQ. V was trimmed by 0 bases and J by 5 bases, leaving 10 bases between them. The DNA of the CDR3 is TGTGCCAGCAGCTTAGCGGGGGGAGAGACCGGGGAGCTGTTTTTT. Residues: CASSLAGGETGELFF.

The V gene is TRBV7-9, the J gene TRBJ1-2, with D perhaps TRBD1 (5 bases). Germline assignment: CDR1 SEHNR and CDR2 FQNEAQ (reference sequence). This CDR3 comprises 12 residues. V dropped 2 bases and J dropped 8 bases, with 9 bases sitting between them. DNA for the CDR3: TGTGCCAGCAGCTTACAGGGCGAGGGCTACACCTTC. This encodes CASSLQGEGYTF.

The chain recombines TRBV5-6 with TRBJ2-4, with TRBD1 as a possible D gene (6 bases). Germline V gene lookup returns CDR1 SGHDT and CDR2 YYEEEE. The length of the CDR3 is 16 residues. V was cut by 0 bases and J by 5 bases, with 15 bases left in between. CDR3 DNA: TGTGCCAGCAGCTTGGGTTCGAGCAGGGGCCAAAACATTCAGTACTTC. As protein: CASSLGSSRGQNIQYF. Drawing the rest from reference TRBV5-6 and TRBJ2-4, the complete variable domain is DAGVTQSPTHLIKTRGQQVTLRCSPKSGHDTVSWYQQALGQGPQFIFQYYEEEERQRGNFPDRFSGHQFPNYSSELNVNALLLGDSALYLCASSLGSSRGQNIQYFGAGTRLSVL.

This sequence joins TRBV7-9 and TRBJ2-1; 7 bases align to TRBD1. Germline CDR1 SEHNR, CDR2 FQNEAQ (reference sequence). The V segment lost 5 bases and the J segment 8 bases; nucleotides outside the gene matches: 12. This CDR3 is built from 15 residues. As DNA, the CDR3 is TGTGCCAGCAGCCGAGGACAGGACCTATCCGATGAGCAGTTCTTC. This codes for CASSRGQDLSDEQFF.

J is TRBJ2-2 and V is TRBV18; TRBD1 is a possible D gene (6 bases). Germline CDR1 KGHSH, CDR2 LQKENI. V gave up 5 bases and J gave up 3 bases, with 22 bases separating them. The CDR3 totals 18 residues. CDR3 nucleotides: TGTGCCAGCTCAGCAAGACCAATTACAGGGACGGACACCGGGGAGCTGTTTTTT. Translated, it gives CASSARPITGTDTGELFF.

V and J are TRBV6-1 and TRBJ2-5; perhaps TRBD1 as D (6 bases). The germline gives CDR1 MNHNS, CDR2 SASEGT. CDR3 length: 15 residues. V was clipped by 0 bases and J by 5 bases, with 13 bases between them. In DNA form, the CDR3 reads TGTGCCAGCAGTGAAGCTAACAGGGTGTGGGAGACCCAGTACTTC. Amino acid sequence: CASSEANRVWETQYF.

The rearrangement joins TRBV7-9 to TRBJ1-5; 8 positions match TRBD1. The J segment lost 3 bases and the V segment lost 5 bases, leaving 6 bases of the junction unmatched. Germline CDR1 is SEHNR and CDR2 is FQNEAQ (reference sequence). The CDR3 is made up of 15 amino acids. CDR3 protein: CASSGTGGSNQPQHF. CDR3 sequence (DNA): TGTGCCAGCAGCGGAACAGGGGGATCCAATCAGCCCCAGCATTTT.

This rearrangement joins TRBV2 to TRBJ1-6; 9 bases are a match to TRBD1. Trimming at V came to 3 bases and at J to 6 bases, leaving 3 bases not matched to a gene. The CDR3 spans 15 residues. Germline V gives CDR1 SNHLY, CDR2 FYNNEI. The CDR3 nucleotides read TGTGCCAGCAGTGACAAGACAGGGGGTAATTCACCCCTCCACTTT. This gives the protein CASSDKTGGNSPLHF.

This clone was recorded once. The rearrangement links TRBV19 to TRBJ2-7, with a possible D match to TRBD2 (5 bases). Germline values: CDR1 LNHDA, CDR2 SQIVND (reference sequence). Trimming removed 3 bases from V and 1 base from J, with 13 bases in between. The CDR3 has 15 amino acids. The CDR3 here is CASSIGTGVSYEQYF. For the CDR3, the DNA is TGTGCCAGTAGTATTGGCACCGGGGTATCCTACGAGCAGTACTTC. Together with reference TRBV19 and TRBJ2-7, the CDR3 gives the full variable domain: DGGITQSPKYLFRKEGQNVTLSCEQNLNHDAMYWYRQDPGQGLRLIYYSQIVNDFQKGDIAEGYSVSREKKESFPLTVTSAQKNPTAFYLCASSIGTGVSYEQYFGPGTRLTVT.

This clone showed up just once. The chain recombines TRBV10-3 with TRBJ2-1; 10 bases match TRBD1. The CDR3 loop spans 16 amino acids. CDR1 and CDR2 from the germline V gene are ENHRY and SYGVKD. The junction had 8 bases not matched to a gene; V was cut back by 3 bases and J by 6 bases. The CDR3 coding sequence is TGTGCCATCAGTGATGAAGGGACAGGGGTCGGCAATGAGCAGTTCTTC. Amino acids: CAISDEGTGVGNEQFF.

This sequence joins TRBV30 and TRBJ2-2, with D unclear. The ends were cut back, 0 bases at V and 3 bases at J, with 8 bases in the middle. Germline CDR1 is GTSNPN and CDR2 is SVGIG (reference sequence). The CDR3 loop spans 14 amino acids. The DNA for the CDR3 is TGTGCCTGGAGTGTGTCTACGTACACCGGGGAGCTGTTTTTT. Translation gives CAWSVSTYTGELFF.

The table lists this clone with a count of one. V and J are TRBV2 and TRBJ2-7, with 9 positions matching TRBD1. The trim removed 6 bases at V and 9 bases at J, leaving 12 bases unmatched. Looked up from germline, CDR1 is SNHLY and CDR2 is FYNNEI. This CDR3 spans 14 amino acids. DNA of the CDR3: TGTGCCAGCAGGCTGGGACAGGGAGGAACGGTGCAGTACTTC. As protein: CASRLGQGGTVQYF.

The sample holds a few counts of this clone. The rearrangement links TRBV3-1 (or the pseudogene TRBV3-2) to TRBJ1-6, with D perhaps matching TRBD1 (6 bases). This CDR3 has 14 residues. Germline assignment: CDR1 LGHDT and CDR2 YNNKEL (reference sequence). Trimming took off 1 base at V and 8 bases at J, with 9 bases between the two ends. Written as DNA, the CDR3 is TGTGCCAGCAGCCAAGTTGCAGGGGATTCACCCCTCCACTTT. The encoded protein is CASSQVAGDSPLHF.

V gene TRBV19 combines with J gene TRBJ2-2; D ambiguous. CDR1 and CDR2 (germline): LNHDA, SQIVND (reference sequence). Deletions cut 0 bases from V and 3 bases from J, with 5 bases between. The CDR3 consists of 14 residues. The CDR3 nucleotides are TGTGCCAGTAGTATAGATCGAGACACCGGGGAGCTGTTTTTT. Protein sequence: CASSIDRDTGELFF.

V is TRBV2 and J is TRBJ1-5; D not resolved. V was pared by 4 bases and J by 5 bases, with 15 bases between. From germline, CDR1 is SNHLY and CDR2 FYNNEI. The length of the CDR3 is 15 residues. This CDR3 is CASSAYVASDQPQHF. In DNA form, the CDR3 reads TGTGCCAGCAGTGCGTACGTAGCCTCGGATCAGCCCCAGCATTTT.

This chain joins TRBV4-2 and TRBJ2-2; TRBD2 aligns across 7 bases. With V trimmed by 0 bases and J by 0 bases, 4 bases remained unmatched. The CDR3 totals 17 residues. The germline CDR1 and CDR2 sequences are LGHNA and YNFKEQ. This CDR3 is CASSQDQAGANTGELFF. The CDR3 nucleotides read TGTGCCAGCAGCCAAGATCAGGCGGGGGCGAACACCGGGGAGCTGTTTTTT.

This chain links TRBV5-1 with TRBJ2-7; 7 positions match TRBD1. The CDR3 is made up of 15 amino acids. Germline V gene lookup returns CDR1 SGHRS and CDR2 YFSETQ. V lost 5 bases, J lost 5 bases, and 13 bases stayed unmatched. The DNA for the CDR3 is TGCGCCAGCAGGGTCGGGGCAGGGGGTCTTCACGAGCAGTACTTC. Protein sequence: CASRVGAGGLHEQYF.

V and J are TRBV5-4 and TRBJ1-2; D gene ambiguous. This CDR3 comprises 14 residues. CDR1 and CDR2 (germline): SGHNT, YYREEE (reference sequence). Trimming cost V 4 bases and J 3 bases, with 13 bases left between them. Here the CDR3 reads CASSPDQTYYGYTF. The CDR3 nucleotides are TGTGCCAGCAGCCCCGACCAGACTTACTATGGCTACACCTTC.

The V call is TRBV5-4, the J call TRBJ2-1, with D possibly TRBD2 on 5 matching bases. The CDR3 is 13 residues long. From germline, CDR1 is SGHNT and CDR2 YYREEE (reference sequence). Trimming shortened V by 2 bases and J by 5 bases, and 8 bases separated the two germline ends. The CDR3 spells CASSFGGNNEQFF. The CDR3 nucleotides read TGTGCCAGCAGCTTTGGAGGAAACAATGAGCAGTTCTTC.

The chain couples TRBV3-1 (or the pseudogene TRBV3-2) to TRBJ2-7, with 8 bases lining up with TRBD2. J was trimmed by 2 bases and V by 1 base; bases with no gene match: 4. Germline V gives CDR1 LGHDT, CDR2 YNNKEL (reference sequence). This CDR3 has 15 residues. CDR3 sequence: CASSQGGGLPYEQYF. The CDR3 nucleotides read TGTGCCAGCAGCCAAGGCGGGGGGCTTCCCTACGAGCAGTACTTC.

CDR3 in amino acids: CASRLSRQRNIQYF. The CDR3 region has the DNA TGTGCCAGCAGACTAAGCCGACAGAGAAACATTCAGTACTTC. The rearrangement links TRBV5-8 to TRBJ2-4; D perhaps matches TRBD1 (5 bases). This CDR3 region has 14 residues. The V gene's germline CDR1 is SGHTS and CDR2 YDEGEE. Trimming cost V 5 bases and J 6 bases, with 15 bases left between them.

V is TRBV4-1 and J is TRBJ1-6; D gene unclear. Trimming removed 0 bases at V and 11 bases at J, with 5 bases between. This CDR3 contains 12 residues. Germline V lookup: CDR1 MGHRA, CDR2 YSYEKL. DNA for the CDR3: TGCGCCAGCAGCCAAGAAACTCCACCCCTCCACTTT. It translates to CASSQETPPLHF.

The chain joins TRBV7-7 to TRBJ1-1, with D possibly matching TRBD1 (6 bases). In germline, CDR1 is SSHAT, CDR2 FNYEAQ (reference sequence). The CDR3 is made up of 19 amino acids. V was trimmed by 1 base and J by 2 bases, leaving 23 bases between them. The CDR3 spells CASSLGGGTLFYLNTEAFF. DNA for the CDR3: TGTGCCAGCAGCTTAGGGGGGGGGACACTGTTCTACCTAAACACTGAAGCTTTCTTT.

The rearrangement uses TRBV2 and TRBJ2-2; D is undetermined. CDR3 size: 11 residues. Germline assignment: CDR1 SNHLY and CDR2 FYNNEI. Trimming pared 8 bases from V and 3 bases from J, leaving 4 bases between. CDR3 DNA: TGTGCCAGCTCTTACACCGGGGAGCTGTTTTTT. Protein product: CASSYTGELFF. The whole variable domain, remainder taken from reference TRBV2 and TRBJ2-2, is EPEVTQTPSHQVTQMGQEVILRCVPISNHLYFYWYRQILGQKVEFLVSFYNNEISEKSEIFDDQFSVERPDGSNFTLKIRSTKLEDSAMYFCASSYTGELFFGEGSRLTVL.